These 29 T cell receptor beta chains were sequenced from one sample in a study of Ad26.COV2.S vaccination and SARS-CoV-2 variants. Measured with immunoSEQ multiplex PCR; TCRdb has only the in-frame clones, and not every one. The data show 350,000 to 400,000 clones, about nine tenths seen once. The treatment: some 20 received Ad26.COV2.S at low or high dose, single or two shots; 5 received placebo; per-sample allocation not given. Specimen acquisition occurred on day 63 following the initial vaccine or placebo injection. The specimen was peripheral blood, collected in a trial of Ad26.COV2.S vaccine versus placebo. These receptors were obtained from a person between 18 and 60 years old who received the Ad26.COV2.S COVID-19 vaccine or a placebo.

The chain recombines TRBV5-1 with TRBJ2-3, with D possibly being TRBD2 (6 bases). V lost 7 bases and J 1 base, leaving 16 bases between the germline ends. This CDR3 is built from 15 residues. The germline gives CDR1 SGHRS, CDR2 YFSETQ. The CDR3 is CASAPRGGGTDTQYF. The CDR3 nucleotides read TGCGCCAGCGCCCCGCGGGGCGGGGGCACAGATACGCAGTATTTT.

The chain recombines TRBV7-9 with TRBJ2-1, with D unresolved. CDR1 and CDR2 from the germline V gene are SEHNR and FQNEAQ (reference sequence). CDR3 length: 13 amino acids. V shed 1 base and J shed 6 bases, with 7 bases lying between them. The CDR3 sequence: CASSLGVSNEQFF. In nucleotides, the CDR3 is TGTGCCAGCAGCTTAGGGGTCAGCAATGAGCAGTTCTTC. The whole variable domain, filled in from reference TRBV7-9 and TRBJ2-1, reads DTGVSQNPRHKITKRGQNVTFRCDPISEHNRLYWYRQTLGQGPEFLTYFQNEAQLEKSRLLSDRFSAERPKGSFSTLEIQRTEQGDSAMYLCASSLGVSNEQFFGPGTRLTVL.

The chain has TRBV11-2 and TRBJ1-1; D is unresolved. The CDR3 is 14 residues long. V dropped 5 bases and J dropped 11 bases, with 21 bases sitting between them. The germline CDR1 and CDR2 sequences are SGHAT and FQNNGV. This CDR3 is CASSGDGGWVRAFF. CDR3 sequence (DNA): TGTGCCAGCAGCGGAGACGGAGGGTGGGTTCGGGCTTTCTTT.

V usage is TRBV29-1 and J usage is TRBJ1-2, with TRBD1 identical over 7 bases. With 5 bases clipped from V and 4 bases from J, the junction kept 7 bases outside the gene matches. This CDR3 has 13 residues. Germline values: CDR1 SQVTM, CDR2 ANQGSEA. CDR3 nucleotides: TGCAGCGTTCGTTTACAGGGGATCTATGGCTACACCTTC. Protein product: CSVRLQGIYGYTF.

J is TRBJ1-6 and V is TRBV27; 7 bases align to TRBD1. The CDR3 covers 14 residues. V dropped 6 bases and J dropped 11; count of bases not matched to a gene: 10. Germline V gives CDR1 MNHEY, CDR2 SMNVEV (reference sequence). CDR3 in DNA: TGTGCCAGCAGCTTGACAGGGACGCGAGCACCCCTCCACTTT. Protein sequence: CASSLTGTRAPLHF.

V and J are TRBV10-3 and TRBJ1-1, with D perhaps matching TRBD1 (6 bases). Trimming took off 10 bases at V and 3 bases at J, with 15 bases between the two ends. The CDR3 sequence is 13 residues long. Germline CDR1 and CDR2: ENHRY and SYGVKD. The CDR3, as DNA: TGTGCCACGGGGAAACAGGGTTACACTGAAGCTTTCTTT. Translated, it gives CATGKQGYTEAFF.

The genes are TRBV12-3 or TRBV12-4 and TRBJ1-1, with D perhaps TRBD1 (6 bases). The CDR3 consists of 12 residues. Trimming left V 5 bases short and J 5 bases short, with 9 bases between. CDR3 loop: CASSPTGTEAFF. In DNA form, the CDR3 reads TGTGCCAGCAGTCCTACAGGGACTGAAGCTTTCTTT.

V gene TRBV11-2 combines with J gene TRBJ2-2; weak D call: TRBD1 (5 bases). Trimming removed 8 bases at V and 5 bases at J, with 12 bases between. CDR3 size: 13 residues. The germline V gene has CDR1 SGHAT and CDR2 FQNNGV. The CDR3 DNA reads as TGTGCCAGCGGCCGGACACGAACCGGGGAGCTGTTTTTT. Translated: CASGRTRTGELFF.

The chain recombines TRBV3-1 (or the pseudogene TRBV3-2) with TRBJ2-3; 7 bases are shared with TRBD2. Germline V gene data show CDR1 as LGHDT and CDR2 as YNNKEL (reference sequence). V trimming: 5 bases; J trimming: 0 bases; junction bases outside the gene matches: 8. This CDR3 has 16 residues. DNA for the CDR3: TGTGCCAGCAGCTACTTTTTGCGGGGGAGCACAGATACGCAGTATTTT. This encodes CASSYFLRGSTDTQYF.

The CDR3 is CASSYETRGSQPQHF. The CDR3 nucleotides are TGTGCCAGCAGTTACGAAACTAGGGGCAGTCAGCCCCAGCATTTT. V gene TRBV6-2 or TRBV6-3 combines with J gene TRBJ1-5; D possibly corresponds to TRBD1 (5 bases). CDR1 and CDR2 from the germline V gene are MNHEY and SVGEGT. V gave up 2 bases and J gave up 6 bases, with 14 bases separating them. The CDR3 covers 15 residues.

The chain couples TRBV19 to TRBJ1-1; weak D call: TRBD1 (5 bases). CDR3 length: 14 amino acids. Germline CDR1 reads LNHDA; CDR2 reads SQIVND (reference sequence). The V end was cut by 9 bases, the J end by 1 base, with 15 bases between. CDR3 DNA: TGTGCCAGCCGAACGGGACGGACGAACACTGAAGCTTTCTTT. Amino acids: CASRTGRTNTEAFF. Together with reference TRBV19 and TRBJ1-1, the CDR3 gives the full variable domain: DGGITQSPKYLFRKEGQNVTLSCEQNLNHDAMYWYRQDPGQGLRLIYYSQIVNDFQKGDIAEGYSVSREKKESFPLTVTSAQKNPTAFYLCASRTGRTNTEAFFGQGTRLTVV.

With regard to this clone: The CDR3 does not close with the conserved phenylalanine or tryptophan, likely indicating a read error. The DNA is omitted, as the CDR3 cannot be located on it reliably, and the CDR3 follows TCRdb's listing. V usage is TRBV21-1 and J usage is TRBJ1-2. TRBV21-1 is listed as a pseudogene. The CDR3 adds up to 10 amino acids, both ends counted. The CDR3 is CASSKAPDLR.

The rearrangement links TRBV7-2 to TRBJ1-4; 10 positions agree with TRBD1. The CDR3 extends over 15 amino acids. The germline V gene has CDR1 SGHTA and CDR2 FQGNSA. V shed 5 bases, J shed 8 bases, and the junction held 8 bases outside the gene matches. The CDR3 loop reads CASSARTGGREKLFF. The CDR3 DNA reads as TGTGCCAGCAGCGCCCGGACAGGGGGACGGGAAAAACTGTTTTTT.

The chain combines TRBV11-2 with TRBJ2-3; D assignment may be TRBD1 or TRBD2 (5 bases each). The V end was cut by 5 bases, the J end by 1 base, with 16 bases between. Germline V CDR1 and CDR2: SGHAT, FQNNGV. The CDR3 spans 16 residues. In DNA, the CDR3 is TGTGCCAGCAGCACCGGGACCACTTTGGGCACAGATACGCAGTATTTT. Translation gives CASSTGTTLGTDTQYF.

The CDR3 DNA reads as TGTGCCAGCATAACGTGGACAGGGCAAGTTGGAGGCTACACCTTC. It yields the protein CASITWTGQVGGYTF. J is TRBJ1-2 and V is TRBV6-5; 8 bases align to TRBD1. The junction had 15 bases not matched to a gene; V was cut back by 7 bases and J by 8 bases. The CDR3 has 15 residues. The V gene's germline CDR1 is MNHEY and CDR2 SVGAGI.

This clone came up once. The genes are TRBV19 and TRBJ2-7; perhaps TRBD1 as D (6 bases). The germline V gene has CDR1 LNHDA and CDR2 SQIVND (reference sequence). The CDR3 covers 13 residues. Trimming removed 6 bases from V and 12 bases from J, with 21 bases in between. The CDR3 sequence: CASSPMGQGKSYF. The CDR3 DNA sequence: TGTGCCAGTAGCCCCATGGGACAAGGCAAATCGTACTTC.

The chain has TRBV6-5 and TRBJ1-3, with D uncertain. The V gene lost 0 bases and the J gene lost 0 bases, with 9 bases spanning the gap. The CDR3 consists of 16 residues. From germline, CDR1 is MNHEY and CDR2 SVGAGI. CDR3 protein: CASSYSRPVSGNTIYF. The DNA of the CDR3 is TGTGCCAGCAGTTACTCGAGACCAGTCTCTGGAAACACCATATATTTT.

The V gene is TRBV5-4, the J gene TRBJ2-1; TRBD2 is a possible D gene (7 bases). The CDR3 contains 19 residues. V shed 3 bases and J shed 4 bases, with 26 bases lying between them. Germline CDR1 is SGHNT and CDR2 is YYREEE (reference sequence). The CDR3 reads CASSSSLLRGGPRYNEQFF. CDR3 coding DNA: TGTGCCAGCAGCTCGTCTCTTCTGAGGGGGGGCCCCCGTTACAATGAGCAGTTCTTC.

The J gene is TRBJ1-2, the V gene TRBV19, with 10 bases aligning to TRBD1. Germline CDR1 is LNHDA and CDR2 is SQIVND (reference sequence). V dropped 10 bases and J dropped 7; count of bases not matched to a gene: 6. This CDR3 region has 12 residues. CDR3 sequence: CATGQGRVGYTF. In nucleotides, the CDR3 is TGTGCCACGGGACAGGGGCGTGTTGGCTACACCTTC.

V usage is TRBV7-2 and J usage is TRBJ1-5; weak D call: TRBD1 (6 bases). This CDR3 region has 17 residues. CDR1 SGHTA and CDR2 FQGNSA come from the germline V gene. V lost 2 bases and J 0 bases, leaving 14 bases between the germline ends. CDR3 nucleotides: TGTGCCAGCAGCTTATTAGCAGGGGAGTATAGCAATCAGCCCCAGCATTTT. It yields the protein CASSLLAGEYSNQPQHF.

This chain connects TRBV5-1 to TRBJ2-7; 8 bases are shared with TRBD1. In germline, CDR1 is SGHRS, CDR2 YFSETQ. The CDR3 covers 14 residues. With 4 bases clipped from V and 7 bases from J, the junction kept 10 bases outside the gene matches. CDR3 in amino acids: CASSPGTGGGEQYF. The CDR3 DNA follows: TGCGCCAGCAGCCCAGGGACAGGAGGTGGGGAGCAGTACTTC.

The V call is TRBV12-5, the J call TRBJ2-5; the D is unclear. CDR1 and CDR2 from the germline V gene are LGHNT and FRNRAP. CDR3 size: 13 residues. Trimming pared 0 bases from V and 7 bases from J, leaving 9 bases between. CDR3: CASGLVGLGTQYF. The CDR3 bases are TGTGCTAGTGGTTTGGTAGGGTTGGGGACCCAGTACTTC.

The rearrangement joins TRBV3-1 (or the pseudogene TRBV3-2) to TRBJ1-1; 7 bases agree with TRBD1. CDR3 length equals 15 residues. From germline, CDR1 is LGHDT and CDR2 YNNKEL (reference sequence). J lost 3 bases, V lost 3 bases, and 7 bases had no gene match. The CDR3 DNA reads as TGTGCCAGCAGCCATAACTCGGGGACAGACACTGAAGCTTTCTTT. Amino acid sequence: CASSHNSGTDTEAFF.

The chain couples TRBV4-2 to TRBJ1-1, with 7 positions matching TRBD1. The CDR3 runs 15 residues. Per the germline V gene, CDR1 is LGHNA and CDR2 is YNFKEQ. Trimming at V came to 1 base and at J to 5 bases, leaving 7 bases not matched to a gene. CDR3 residues: CASSQAAGGGTEAFF. The CDR3 nucleotides are TGTGCCAGCAGCCAAGCGGCAGGGGGAGGGACTGAAGCTTTCTTT.

The J gene is TRBJ1-6, the V gene TRBV5-6, with D possibly matching TRBD1 (5 bases). Between the trimmed V and J ends, which lost 4 bases and 7 bases, there was a span of 18 bases. Germline CDR1 is SGHDT and CDR2 is YYEEEE. The CDR3 covers 16 residues. The CDR3 loop reads CASSAPTGRSNSPLHF. DNA for the CDR3: TGTGCCAGCAGCGCACCGACGGGACGGTCGAATTCACCCCTCCACTTT.

The V gene is TRBV6-5, the J gene TRBJ1-1, with 7 bases fitting TRBD1. CDR1 and CDR2 from the germline V gene are MNHEY and SVGAGI. V dropped 4 bases and J dropped 5; count of bases not matched to a gene: 13. There are 16 residues in the CDR3. The CDR3 DNA reads TGTGCCAGCAGTTTTTCCACCGGGACAGTCGGGACTGAAGCTTTCTTT. Amino acid sequence: CASSFSTGTVGTEAFF.

V gene TRBV2 combines with J gene TRBJ1-2, with D unresolved. Germline-derived CDR1 and CDR2 are SNHLY and FYNNEI. This CDR3 region has 13 residues. The V end lost 6 bases, the J end lost 6 bases, and 14 bases lay between the germline ends. The CDR3 region has the DNA TGTGCCAGCAGCGTGAGGACCGAGAATGGCTACACCTTC. Protein product: CASSVRTENGYTF.

Concerning this clone itself: The same CDR3 is also encoded by other DNA sequences in this sample. The genes are TRBV19 and TRBJ2-5; tentatively, D is TRBD1 (6 bases). Trimming stripped 8 bases from V and 5 bases from J, with 9 bases between. This CDR3 is 11 amino acids long. Germline assignment: CDR1 LNHDA and CDR2 SQIVND (reference sequence). CDR3 sequence reads: CASRRGETQYF. In DNA form, the CDR3 reads TGTGCCAGTCGTAGGGGGGAGACCCAGTACTTC.

The V call is TRBV29-1, the J call TRBJ1-3; D call uncertain. Germline V CDR1 and CDR2: SQVTM, ANQGSEA. V gave up 5 bases and J gave up 0 bases, with 11 bases separating them. This CDR3 spans 14 amino acids. The CDR3 nucleotides are TGCAGCGTTCCGGACGATACCTCTGGAAACACCATATATTTT. Translation gives CSVPDDTSGNTIYF.